These T cell receptor beta chains were read from a single sample in a study of cytomegalovirus exposure and HLA in healthy donors. The assay was immunoSEQ multiplex PCR, and TCRdb's table has in-frame clones only and misses some. The sample carries around 150,000 clones, 50% to 75% recorded once. The sequenced material came from PBMCs. These receptor sequences come from a woman aged 55-70 years in good health and CMV-seropositive. Each CDR3 is given with its conserved first and last residue. Not all rows give a size; the values are once, few, many and, for expanded clones, a class.

v_call clone_size cdr3_aa
TRBV15 once CATSKTGRDSYEQYF
TRBV5-4 few CASSFISGEQFF
TRBV25-1 few CASSDRTGGRNEQFF
TRBV7-2 once CASRSEGGGDTQYF
TRBV7-8 . CASSRRGFGESNTIYF
TRBV7-3 . CASSLNGGGRADTQYF
TRBV13 . CASSLTSGRVEGTDTQYF
TRBV11-1 once CASSLLSGVGKNIQYF
TRBV25-1 . CASSTRGDTQYF
TRBV7-9 . CATEGQGDPNTEAFF
TRBV10-3 . CVISLLEVDEQFF
TRBV18 . CASSHPGQGEGAFF
TRBV2 few CASSPPRYSGASYEQYF
TRBV30 . CAWRASGSVIEQFF
TRBV6-1 . CASSVVSGSTYEQYF
TRBV11-2 . CASSLNRGHGNTIYF
TRBV6-6 . CASSYMTGGRADTQYF
TRBV5-4 . CASSGTAMNTEAFF
TRBV15 . CATSRDIGFGAPLHF
TRBV9 . CASSVDPQGDYGYTF
TRBV28 . CASSAGAASYEQYF
TRBV11-2 . CASTSPSAGGSTDTQYF
TRBV9 . CASSSEGTSSYEQYF
TRBV11-2 . CASSLDRRERGTGELFF
TRBV28 . CASSLGSQGGETQYF
TRBV27 . CASSSLAGVVEQYF
TRBV4-1 . CASSQAPGTYEQYF